Given below is one T cell receptor (beta chain) in context. Its antigen remains unidentified. J gave up 0 bases and V 5 bases, and 6 bases lay outside the gene matches. Germline CDR1 reads MGHDK; CDR2 reads SYGVNS. This CDR3 contains 15 residues. The record originates from a study of T cell repertoires in cytomegalovirus infection. One entry per CDR3 protein results from TCRdb running MiXCR on the reads. The sample includes about 85,000 distinct CDR3 sequences, approximately 43% of them seen just once. This sequence joins TRBV25-1 and TRBJ1-1; 7 nucleotides line up with TRBD1. The sequence was collected from a human donor in good health (CMV status not recorded). Some clones in this sample may be carry-over from other donors' samples. Source: CD8+ T cells from cultured PBMCs, taken from culture after CMV antigen stimulation. This CDR3 reads CASSPETGLNTEAFF. The CDR3 nucleotides are TGTGCCAGCAGTCCGGAGACAGGGCTGAACACTGAAGCTTTCTTT. Combining the CDR3 with reference TRBV25-1 and TRBJ1-1 gives the whole variable domain EADIYQTPRYLVIGTGKKITLECSQTMGHDKMYWYQQDPGMELHLIHYSYGVNSTEKGDLSSESTVSRIRTEHFPLTLESARPSHTSQYLCASSPETGLNTEAFFGQGTRLTVV.